This T cell receptor (beta chain) was identified during a study of cytomegalovirus exposure and HLA in healthy donors. About the research overall: When 398 donors were genotyped, roughly 82% of them were found to fall in the Caucasian-associated ancestry cluster. Points from the study as a whole: Researchers reported in a later analysis that a missense DCLRE1C variant was tied to TCR beta V- and J-gene trimming. A later examination showed that TCR association rates differed by HLA locus, with DRB1 most and HLA-C fewest. In a later analysis, HLA-associated TCR beta chains were more clonally expanded than equally common others.

As concerns this clone: Antigen specificity is unknown.

The PCR contained 60 Vbeta and 13 Jbeta primers. Sequencing used immunoSEQ multiplex PCR; TCRdb keeps in-frame clones, though not all of them. The sample carries some 120,000 clones, roughly 69% recorded once. The ends were cut back, 5 bases at V and 9 bases at J, with 26 bases in the middle. The CDR3 is made up of 15 amino acids. Germline V gene lookup returns CDR1 GTSNPN and CDR2 SVGIG (reference sequence). The chain joins TRBV30 to TRBJ2-7; weak D call: TRBD2 (6 bases). The clonotype originates from a human donor in good health. The specimen sequenced was PBMCs. The CDR3 sequence is CAWEAGGATALGQYF. CDR3 sequence (DNA): TGTGCCTGGGAAGCCGGAGGGGCGACGGCCCTGGGGCAGTACTTC.